These T cell receptor beta chains were read from a single sample in a study of T-cell reconstitution after alpha-beta-depleted transplantation in children. TCRdb independently ran MiXCR on the PCR reads; one entry per CDR3 protein. The top ten clones hold about 2.4% of a sample with 200,000 to 250,000 distinct CDR3 sequences, approximately 12% of them seen once. Specimen: PBMCs from the stem cell graft donor, collected from the stem cell graft. These receptors all come from a human donor who donated a stem cell graft to a child with acute lymphoblastic leukemia. Each CDR3 is given with its conserved first and last residue. The order of the fields is clone size, J gene, D gene, V gene, CDR3 DNA, CDR3 protein. The D gene is left open where the match is weak. Clone size is not always given. Where it is, it says once, few, many or a class for expanded clones.

>.|TRBJ1-5|TRBD1|TRBV6-1
TGTGCCAGCAGACCCCGGGACAGGGGTTGGGGGGCCCAGCATTTT
CASRPRDRGWGAQHF
>many|TRBJ2-7|.|TRBV10-3
TGTGCCATCAGTGTCGGGGAACTCTACGAGCAGTACTTC
CAISVGELYEQYF
>many|TRBJ2-3|.|TRBV7-2
TGTGCCAGCAGCCGCCAAGCGGTACCTAGCACAGATACGCAGTATTTT
CASSRQAVPSTDTQYF
>many|TRBJ1-3|.|TRBV15
TGTGCCGTCACCCGGGACACTCGAAACACCATATATTTT
CAVTRDTRNTIYF
>many|TRBJ2-3|.|TRBV9
TGTGCCAGCAGCGTAGCTACGGGGATGGGACTGGCCCCCTCCGATACGCAGTATTTT
CASSVATGMGLAPSDTQYF
>many|TRBJ2-5|TRBD2|TRBV7-2
TGTGCCAGCAGCTCTCTAGCGGGGGGGCATCAAACCCAGTACTTC
CASSSLAGGHQTQYF
>many|TRBJ2-3|TRBD1|TRBV20-1
TGCAGTGCTCCCCCTCGACAGGGGCAGGCAGATACGCAGTATTTT
CSAPPRQGQADTQYF
>many|TRBJ2-5|.|TRBV12-3/TRBV12-4
TGTGCCAGCGGCCTTACCGGGACCCAGTACTTC
CASGLTGTQYF
>many|TRBJ1-2|TRBD1|TRBV6-2/TRBV6-3
TGTGCCAGCAGCTGGGGACAGGGAAATTATGGCTACACCTTC
CASSWGQGNYGYTF
>.|TRBJ2-2|.|TRBV30
TGTGCCTGGAACCGGAACACCGGGGAGCTGTTTTTT
CAWNRNTGELFF
>many|TRBJ2-7|.|TRBV10-2
TGCGCCAGCAGTGAAGAAAGAGGGAGAGGGCTGGGCGAGCAGTACTTC
CASSEERGRGLGEQYF
>once|TRBJ2-7|.|TRBV6-5
TGTGCCAGCAGTTACCTCGGGACAAGCGAGCAGTACTTC
CASSYLGTSEQYF
>many|TRBJ1-3|.|TRBV20-1
TGCAGTGCTAGAGGAAATCCACGACAGAACTCTGGAAACACCATATATTTT
CSARGNPRQNSGNTIYF
>few|TRBJ2-5|.|TRBV20-1
TGCAGTGCTCACAGGACGTACCAAGAGACCCAGTACTTC
CSAHRTYQETQYF
>many|TRBJ2-7|.|TRBV28
TGTGCCAGCAGTTTAACGGGACGGACGGGCGAGCAGTACTTC
CASSLTGRTGEQYF
>many|TRBJ2-3|TRBD2|TRBV12-3/TRBV12-4
TGTGCCAGTAAAGCGGGAGACGGCACAGATACGCAGTATTTT
CASKAGDGTDTQYF
>many|TRBJ2-5|.|TRBV9
TGTGCCAGCAGCGTAGGTCAGGGGACGGGAGAGACCCAGTACTTC
CASSVGQGTGETQYF
>.|TRBJ2-3|.|TRBV30
TGTGCCTGGAGTGTAGTATACACAGATGCGCAGTATTTT
CAWSVVYTDAQYF
>many|TRBJ2-1|TRBD2|TRBV7-3
TGTGCCAGCAGCTTATTCTTGGGGGGGGGTAACAATGAGCAGTTCTTC
CASSLFLGGGNNEQFF
>many|TRBJ1-6|.|TRBV7-2
TGTGCCAGCAGGAAGGACTTAAATAATTCACCCCTCCACTTT
CASRKDLNNSPLHF
>many|TRBJ1-6|.|TRBV27
TGTGCCAGCAGCAGAGGCGCTAGCTCCTATAATTCACCCCTCCACTTT
CASSRGASSYNSPLHF
>few|TRBJ2-5|.|TRBV5-1
TGCGCCAGCAACACTGGTGGGACGCTCCAAGAGACCCAGTACTTC
CASNTGGTLQETQYF
>many|TRBJ2-5|TRBD1|TRBV12-3/TRBV12-4
TGTGCCAGCAGTTCGACAGGGCCTCTGGAGACCCAGTACTTC
CASSSTGPLETQYF
>many|TRBJ2-2|.|TRBV7-9
TGTGCCAGCAGCTTTCACAGGGTGAACACCGGGGAGCTGTTTTTT
CASSFHRVNTGELFF
>many|TRBJ2-1|.|TRBV10-3
TGTGCCATCAGTGGATCCGGGGGCCTACGGGCCGGTGAGCAGTTCTTC
CAISGSGGLRAGEQFF
>many|TRBJ2-2|.|TRBV6-2/TRBV6-3
TGTGCCAGCAGTTACTCGCCCGCAGGGTCGAACACCGGGGAGCTGTTTTTT
CASSYSPAGSNTGELFF
>few|TRBJ1-2|TRBD1|TRBV12-3/TRBV12-4
TGTGCCAGCAGCCCGCACGCCAGGACAGGGGGTAACTATGGCTACACCTTC
CASSPHARTGGNYGYTF
>many|TRBJ2-7|TRBD1|TRBV29-1
TGCAGCGTTATCGACAGGGACCGCTACGAGCAGTACTTC
CSVIDRDRYEQYF
>many|TRBJ1-4|.|TRBV6-5
TGTGCCAGCAGTTACTCGGTACCGTTAGGGAATAATGAAAAACTGTTTTTT
CASSYSVPLGNNEKLFF
>many|TRBJ2-1|TRBD2|TRBV7-2
TGTGCCAGCAGCTTAGACGGGACTAGCGGCAATGAGCAGTTCTTC
CASSLDGTSGNEQFF
>many|TRBJ2-1|.|TRBV15
TGTGCCACCAGCAGAGATAATGGTGAGCAGTTCTTC
CATSRDNGEQFF